Listed here is a single T cell receptor beta chain. Antigen unknown. Measured with immunoSEQ multiplex PCR; TCRdb has only the in-frame clones, and not every one. This table holds about 25,000 clones, approximately 93% found once. This specimen belongs to a study of chemoradiotherapy in HPV16-positive cancers. Repeated repertoire sampling spanned the course of chemoradiotherapy. Points from the study as a whole: Functional assays defining HPV-specific T cells used only two HPV16-positive patients. Candidate HPV-specific clones and E7-related TCR motifs grew in tumor during treatment.

Specimen collection occurred from a patient who underwent chemoradiotherapy. The receptor was isolated from a human donor with HPV-associated anogenital cancer.

CDR3 coding DNA: TGTGCCAGCAGCTTAGCAGCCAGCGGGAGTGCGAAGCAGTACTTC. Translated, it gives CASSLAASGSAKQYF. The chain has TRBV7-2 and TRBJ2-7, with 8 bases that match TRBD2. From germline, CDR1 is SGHTA and CDR2 FQGNSA. The CDR3 consists of 15 residues. V lost 0 bases, J lost 8 bases, and 9 bases stayed unmatched.